These T cell receptor beta chains were read from a single sample in a study of siplizumab effects on memory and regulatory T cells. The table came from immunoSEQ multiplex PCR; TCRdb's copy has only in-frame clones and leaves some out. The sample holds over 100,000 clones, around 90% seen once. Source material: CD4+ T cells sorted from blood. All receptors come from a human donor in good health. The CDR3 runs from the conserved cysteine through the conserved F or W.

v_call: TRBV19; j_call: TRBJ2-4; cdr3_length: 16; cdr3_aa: CASATRPGQSKNIQYF
v_call: TRBV2; j_call: TRBJ2-3; cdr3_length: 14; cdr3_aa: CASSEGSRTDTQYF
v_call: TRBV28; j_call: TRBJ1-2; cdr3_length: 15; cdr3_aa: CASRREVGQGNGYTF
v_call: TRBV6-5; j_call: TRBJ1-2; cdr3_length: 14; cdr3_aa: CASSYGPTGYGYTF
v_call: TRBV28; j_call: TRBJ2-5; cdr3_length: 16; cdr3_aa: CASSLTLGAAQETQYF
v_call: TRBV6-5; j_call: TRBJ2-1; cdr3_length: 15; cdr3_aa: CASSRRGRGYNEQFF
v_call: TRBV7-2; j_call: TRBJ2-1; cdr3_length: 15; cdr3_aa: CASSLSSGFYNEQFF
v_call: TRBV7-8; j_call: TRBJ2-7; cdr3_length: 17; cdr3_aa: CASSTRAGTGVAYEQYF
v_call: TRBV28; j_call: TRBJ1-3; cdr3_length: 17; cdr3_aa: CASSQWGDSVSGNTIYF
v_call: TRBV18; j_call: TRBJ1-4; cdr3_length: 16; cdr3_aa: CASSPTDRAGGEKLFF
v_call: TRBV28; j_call: TRBJ2-3; cdr3_length: 16; cdr3_aa: CASSSAGTGGRDTQYF
v_call: TRBV6-5; j_call: TRBJ1-1; cdr3_length: 15; cdr3_aa: CASSQPRQGSTEAFF
v_call: TRBV19; j_call: TRBJ1-2; cdr3_length: 16; cdr3_aa: CASSESGGYGDYGYTF
v_call: TRBV18; j_call: TRBJ2-1; cdr3_length: 16; cdr3_aa: CASSPGFTVGSNEQFF
v_call: TRBV30; j_call: TRBJ1-5; cdr3_length: 13; cdr3_aa: CAWSGGLGQPQHF
v_call: TRBV7-9; j_call: TRBJ2-1; cdr3_length: 15; cdr3_aa: CASSLVLAAHNEQFF
v_call: TRBV2; j_call: TRBJ2-1; cdr3_length: 14; cdr3_aa: CASSATGPNNEQFF
v_call: TRBV7-3; j_call: TRBJ1-1; cdr3_length: 15; cdr3_aa: CASSDRGLRDTEAFF
v_call: TRBV7-7; j_call: TRBJ2-1; cdr3_length: 16; cdr3_aa: CASSLGGGGAFDEQFF
v_call: TRBV27; j_call: TRBJ2-3; cdr3_length: 15; cdr3_aa: CASSFHGADPDTQYF
v_call: TRBV7-8; j_call: TRBJ2-2; cdr3_length: 16; cdr3_aa: CASSLPGQTNTGELFF
v_call: TRBV27; j_call: TRBJ1-2; cdr3_length: 13; cdr3_aa: CASRTGGDHGYTF
v_call: TRBV25-1; j_call: TRBJ2-3; cdr3_length: 17; cdr3_aa: CASSVSPGGRSTDTQYF
v_call: TRBV6-7; j_call: TRBJ1-3; cdr3_length: 15; cdr3_aa: CASSQGECSGNTIYF
v_call: TRBV5-4; j_call: TRBJ2-5; cdr3_length: 14; cdr3_aa: CASRNDRVGETQYF
v_call: TRBV25-1; j_call: TRBJ2-1; cdr3_length: 16; cdr3_aa: CASSGWTSGDSNEQFF
v_call: TRBV29-1; j_call: TRBJ2-1; cdr3_length: 11; cdr3_aa: CSAAEPGEQFF
v_call: TRBV6-6; j_call: TRBJ1-6; cdr3_length: 15; cdr3_aa: CASSYGRSYNSPLHF
v_call: TRBV19; j_call: TRBJ1-5; cdr3_length: 13; cdr3_aa: CASALSINQPQHF
v_call: TRBV28; j_call: TRBJ1-1; cdr3_length: 16; cdr3_aa: CASRVRGGGRKTEAFF
v_call: TRBV9; j_call: TRBJ2-2; cdr3_length: 16; cdr3_aa: CASSVGHLTNTGELFF
v_call: TRBV19; j_call: TRBJ1-4; cdr3_length: 16; cdr3_aa: CASSATTAATNEKLFF
v_call: TRBV5-1; j_call: TRBJ2-4; cdr3_length: 16; cdr3_aa: CASSLEGNGAKNIQYF
v_call: TRBV11-2; j_call: TRBJ1-5; cdr3_length: 13; cdr3_aa: CASSRWGNQPQHF
v_call: TRBV19; j_call: TRBJ2-5; cdr3_length: 15; cdr3_aa: CASSSGGVAQETQYF
v_call: TRBV11-2; j_call: TRBJ2-1; cdr3_length: 14; cdr3_aa: CASSFLAGNNEQFF
v_call: TRBV11-2; j_call: TRBJ2-7; cdr3_length: 15; cdr3_aa: CASSAPWGGVYEQYF
v_call: TRBV5-6; j_call: TRBJ1-2; cdr3_length: 15; cdr3_aa: CASSLGGALSYGYTF
v_call: TRBV10-1; j_call: TRBJ2-7; cdr3_length: 16; cdr3_aa: CASSSFAGTGTYEQYF
v_call: TRBV18; j_call: TRBJ2-7; cdr3_length: 15; cdr3_aa: CASSPRGTGVSEQYF
v_call: TRBV11-2; j_call: TRBJ1-2; cdr3_length: 14; cdr3_aa: CASSTWDGLSGYTF
v_call: TRBV7-3; j_call: TRBJ2-3; cdr3_length: 13; cdr3_aa: CASSLRFRNTQYF
v_call: TRBV5-1; j_call: TRBJ1-4; cdr3_length: 15; cdr3_aa: CASSANREYGEKLFF
v_call: TRBV6-5; j_call: TRBJ2-1; cdr3_length: 12; cdr3_aa: CASSQQGNEQFF
v_call: TRBV2; j_call: TRBJ1-5; cdr3_length: 12; cdr3_aa: CASSVVFQPQHF